This T cell receptor beta chain was retrieved from a study of blood T cell repertoires in COVID-19. Turning to the study itself: There were acute and convalescent COVID-19 samples, and they came from the United States, Italy and Spain.

In the authors' workflow: It was from reference gene primer amplification that nucleated cell counts were estimated. Method: immunoSEQ multiplex PCR; TCRdb's copy keeps in-frame clones and lacks some. V and J calls and clone size come straight from that table; D and trimming were deduced from the DNA. The sample contains 180,000 or so clones, approximately 85% of which appear only once. The CDR3 has 16 amino acids. V was shortened by 4 bases and J by 0 bases, with 14 bases between the two germline ends. Germline V gene lookup returns CDR1 SGHDT and CDR2 YYEEEE. This sequence originates from a woman aged 80 or older with acute or convalescent COVID-19. The chain is built from TRBV5-6 and TRBJ2-4; D is perhaps TRBD1 (5 bases). The sample consisted of peripheral blood. In DNA form, the CDR3 reads TGTGCCAGCAGCGATAGACAGAAACTAGCCAAAAACATTCAGTACTTC. It is translated as CASSDRQKLAKNIQYF.